Below, 21 T cell receptor beta chains from the same sample are listed, as sequenced in a study of a mutant IDH1 vaccine in newly diagnosed glioma. Described time point: week 35, safety follow-up. The content of each vaccine dose was 300 ug of mutant IDH1 20-mer peptide, and topical imiquimod accompanied it. These TCRs' antigens remain unknown. Here immunoSEQ multiplex PCR was the method, and the copy in TCRdb shows in-frame clones only, minus some. This sample has tens of thousands of clones, with roughly 76% found just once. The sequencing used PBMCs, collected from a glioma patient whose treatment included an IDH1 peptide vaccine. The receptor set was obtained from a man aged 40-55 years with glioma.

A single count supports this clone. The chain joins TRBV7-2 to TRBJ1-3; 7 nucleotides match TRBD1. The CDR3 consists of 15 residues. In germline, CDR1 is SGHTA, CDR2 FQGNSA. After removal of 4 bases from V and 4 bases from J, the junction contained 7 bases not matched to a gene. The DNA of the CDR3 is TGTGCCAGCAGCTCCTCGACAGGGTCAGGAAACACCATATATTTT. Translated: CASSSSTGSGNTIYF.

This clone has only one observation. This chain joins TRBV6-5 and TRBJ1-2; D not resolved. CDR1 and CDR2 (germline): MNHEY, SVGAGI. Trimming removed 2 bases from V and 6 bases from J, with 10 bases in between. This CDR3 comprises 13 residues. The CDR3 protein is CASSYGGPNGYTF. CDR3 DNA: TGTGCCAGCAGTTACGGTGGGCCGAATGGCTACACCTTC.

The V and J genes are TRBV5-1 and TRBJ2-7; D perhaps matches TRBD1 (5 bases). Germline CDR1 is SGHRS and CDR2 is YFSETQ. Trimming removed 3 bases at V and 6 bases at J, with 10 bases between. This CDR3 is built from 12 residues. CDR3 region: CASSSAGLEQYF. The CDR3 bases are TGCGCCAGCAGCTCCGCAGGGCTCGAGCAGTACTTC.

The count of this clone is one. The chain has TRBV6-5 and TRBJ1-5, with TRBD1 identical over 7 bases. The J segment lost 7 bases and the V segment lost 6 bases, leaving 12 bases of the junction unmatched. The length of the CDR3 is 15 residues. Germline CDR1 MNHEY, CDR2 SVGAGI. Here the CDR3 reads CASRPTWTGGQPQHF. In DNA form, the CDR3 reads TGTGCCAGCAGACCCACTTGGACAGGCGGCCAGCCCCAGCATTTT.

The chain carries TRBV12-1 and TRBJ1-2. TRBV12-1 is designated a pseudogene. This CDR3 is built from 14 residues. The CDR3 DNA is TGTGCCAGCAGCCGGGGGAGCCACCACTATGGCTACACCTTC. As protein: CASSRGSHHYGYTF.

The J gene is TRBJ2-7, the V gene TRBV20-1; D is undetermined. The CDR3 extends over 11 amino acids. Trimming removed 2 bases at V and 5 bases at J, with 7 bases between. Germline V gene data show CDR1 as DFQATT and CDR2 as SNEGSKA (reference sequence). CDR3 nucleotides: TGCAGTGCTAGAAGGGCGGACGAGCAGTACTTC. Translated, it gives CSARRADEQYF.

The rearrangement joins TRBV5-1 to TRBJ2-7; weak D call: TRBD1 (6 bases). V shed 4 bases and J shed 6 bases, with 14 bases lying between them. CDR1 SGHRS and CDR2 YFSETQ come from the germline V gene. CDR3 length: 13 amino acids. CDR3 protein: CASSVGAVGEQYF. CDR3 sequence (DNA): TGCGCCAGCAGCGTGGGGGCCGTGGGCGAGCAGTACTTC. The complete variable domain, with remaining parts taken from reference TRBV5-1 and TRBJ2-7, reads KAGVTQTPRYLIKTRGQQVTLSCSPISGHRSVSWYQQTPGQGLQFLFEYFSETQRNKGNFPGRFSGRQFSNSRSEMNVSTLELGDSALYLCASSVGAVGEQYFGPGTRLTVT.

The rearrangement joins TRBV5-5 to TRBJ1-5, with TRBD1 as a possible D gene (5 bases). CDR3 length: 15 amino acids. The V end lost 1 base, the J end lost 4 bases, and 12 bases lay between the germline ends. Germline-derived CDR1 and CDR2 are SGHKS and YYEKEE (reference sequence). CDR3: CASSLREPGNQPQHF. CDR3 DNA sequence: TGTGCCAGCAGCTTGCGGGAGCCAGGGAATCAGCCCCAGCATTTT.

The genes are TRBV19 and TRBJ1-1; D possibly corresponds to TRBD1 (6 bases). V lost 4 bases and J lost 1, with 10 bases in between. The CDR3 has 14 residues. CDR1 and CDR2 from the germline V gene are LNHDA and SQIVND (reference sequence). CDR3 DNA sequence: TGTGCCAGTAGTACGGGACATTGGAACACTGAAGCTTTCTTT. Amino acid sequence: CASSTGHWNTEAFF.

This clone was detected a few times. The gene calls are TRBV2 and TRBJ1-5, with D uncertain. CDR3 length: 14 residues. Germline lookup yields CDR1 SNHLY and CDR2 FYNNEI. V dropped 1 base and J dropped 4 bases, with 8 bases sitting between them. CDR3 amino acids: CASSEEMGNQPQHF. CDR3 coding DNA: TGTGCCAGCAGTGAAGAAATGGGTAATCAGCCCCAGCATTTT.

V usage is TRBV2 and J usage is TRBJ2-2; 11 bases are a match to TRBD2. Germline CDR1 SNHLY, CDR2 FYNNEI. There are 18 residues in the CDR3. V dropped 2 bases and J dropped 5; count of bases not matched to a gene: 10. CDR3 protein: CASSELAGGKLKTGELFF. In DNA form, the CDR3 reads TGTGCCAGCAGTGAACTAGCGGGGGGTAAATTGAAGACCGGGGAGCTGTTTTTT.

The rearrangement joins TRBV30 to TRBJ2-5, with TRBD2 identical over 10 bases. This CDR3 has 14 amino acids. Losses at the gene ends were 3 bases for V and 4 bases for J; bases not matched to a gene: 5. Germline V gene lookup returns CDR1 GTSNPN and CDR2 SVGIG (reference sequence). Here the CDR3 reads CAWRIAGGLETQYF. The CDR3 coding sequence is TGTGCCTGGAGGATAGCGGGGGGCTTAGAGACCCAGTACTTC.

This chain joins TRBV5-6 and TRBJ1-2, with unresolved D. V was shortened by 2 bases and J by 9 bases, with 14 bases between the two germline ends. From germline, CDR1 is SGHDT and CDR2 YYEEEE. This CDR3 spans 13 amino acids. The CDR3 nucleotides read TGTGCCAGCAGCTTTTCGGTGCCTGGCAGCTACACCTTC. Translation: CASSFSVPGSYTF.

The chain joins TRBV11-2 to TRBJ1-2, with D unclear. CDR3 length equals 10 residues. Germline CDR1 reads SGHAT; CDR2 reads FQNNGV. Trimming removed 3 bases from V and 8 bases from J, with 4 bases in between. CDR3 sequence: CASSLSGYTF. The DNA for the CDR3 is TGTGCCAGCAGCTTGTCGGGCTACACCTTC.

This chain links TRBV10-3 with TRBJ2-5; D is undetermined. CDR1 is ENHRY, CDR2 SYGVKD, per germline. The CDR3 contains 15 residues. Trimming removed 5 bases from V and 5 bases from J, with 18 bases in between. In DNA, the CDR3 is TGTGCCATCAGTCGGACCGGCGTTGGGCGGGAGACCCAGTACTTC. This gives the protein CAISRTGVGRETQYF.

The chain recombines TRBV29-1 with TRBJ1-5; D is ambiguous. Germline loops: CDR1 SQVTM, CDR2 ANQGSEA. The germline V and J ends were trimmed by 0 bases and 15 bases, with 12 bases remaining between them. This CDR3 contains 11 residues. The CDR3: CSVEEAAVRHF. CDR3 nucleotides: TGCAGCGTTGAAGAGGCGGCAGTCCGGCATTTT.

This CDR3 reads CAWEPGQGGIGELFF. In DNA, the CDR3 is TGTGCCTGGGAACCGGGACAGGGGGGAATCGGGGAGCTGTTTTTT. V is TRBV30 and J is TRBJ2-2; 11 bases are a match to TRBD1. With 5 bases clipped from V and 7 bases from J, the junction kept 9 bases outside the gene matches. Germline V gene lookup returns CDR1 GTSNPN and CDR2 SVGIG (reference sequence). The CDR3 extends over 15 amino acids.

This chain connects TRBV7-2 to TRBJ1-6, with D maybe TRBD1 (5 bases). Germline CDR1 reads SGHTA; CDR2 reads FQGNSA. The CDR3 length is 15 residues. Trimming shortened V by 5 bases and J by 5 bases, and 13 bases separated the two germline ends. In DNA form, the CDR3 reads TGTGCCAGCAGCCGCGATGGGGGGGATAATTCACCCCTCCACTTT. Translation gives CASSRDGGDNSPLHF.

CDR3: CASSLDSPLAKNIQYF. In DNA form, the CDR3 reads TGTGCCAGCAGCTTGGATAGCCCTCTAGCCAAAAACATTCAGTACTTC. The chain has TRBV5-5 and TRBJ2-4; D gene ambiguous. This CDR3 has 16 residues. The germline CDR1 and CDR2 sequences are SGHKS and YYEKEE (reference sequence). Deletions cut 0 bases from V and 0 bases from J, with 10 bases between.

This chain joins TRBV4-3 and TRBJ2-7, with 8 bases that match TRBD1. V was clipped by 0 bases and J by 0 bases; unmatched bases: 13. CDR3 length: 19 residues. Germline-derived CDR1 and CDR2 are LGHNA and YSLEER. This chain's CDR3 is CASSQDSSRFRGHSYEQYF. The DNA for the CDR3 is TGCGCCAGCAGCCAAGATTCATCCCGCTTCAGGGGGCACTCCTACGAGCAGTACTTC.

V usage is TRBV27 and J usage is TRBJ1-5; 7 nucleotides match TRBD1. Per the germline V gene, CDR1 is MNHEY and CDR2 is SMNVEV (reference sequence). This CDR3 is 19 amino acids long. V trimming: 2 bases; J trimming: 7 bases; junction bases outside the gene matches: 20. As DNA, the CDR3 is TGTGCCAGCAGTTTACGTCCGGGGCGGCAGGGGGTACCGGGACAGCCCCAGCATTTT. Translated, it gives CASSLRPGRQGVPGQPQHF.